By proportion, the clone carrying this T cell receptor (beta chain) is medium-sized. Its antigen is not known. After constant-region reverse-primer amplification, full-length variable regions underwent semi-nested PCR with Nested Universal Primer A. MiXCR, applied by TCRdb to the 5' RACE reads, yields one record per CDR3 protein. The sample includes around 34,000 distinct CDR3 sequences, more than 20% seen only once; the top ten take over 2%. The CDR3 length is 13 residues. Trimming pared 4 bases from V and 6 bases from J, leaving 12 bases between. CDR1 and CDR2 from the germline V gene are SGHDT and YYEEEE. Broader study findings: The larger cohort examined one V-J beta rearrangement, not whole repertoires. The TCR gene usage of tumor memory CD4+ T cells clustered together with blood and lymph node memory CD4+ cells and with lymph node naive CD4+ cells. Greatest tumor Treg TCR overlap was with tumor naive CD4+ cells.

Tregs were sorted as CD4+CD25+CD127-/low cells. Sequencing used tumor-infiltrating Tregs sorted from the breast tumor. The chain has TRBV5-6 and TRBJ2-3; tentative D call: TRBD1 (6 bases). The TCR was taken from a female donor with breast cancer. DNA of the CDR3: TGTGCCAGCAGCCCGACAGGAGCGGATACGCAGTATTTT. This sequence encodes CASSPTGADTQYF.